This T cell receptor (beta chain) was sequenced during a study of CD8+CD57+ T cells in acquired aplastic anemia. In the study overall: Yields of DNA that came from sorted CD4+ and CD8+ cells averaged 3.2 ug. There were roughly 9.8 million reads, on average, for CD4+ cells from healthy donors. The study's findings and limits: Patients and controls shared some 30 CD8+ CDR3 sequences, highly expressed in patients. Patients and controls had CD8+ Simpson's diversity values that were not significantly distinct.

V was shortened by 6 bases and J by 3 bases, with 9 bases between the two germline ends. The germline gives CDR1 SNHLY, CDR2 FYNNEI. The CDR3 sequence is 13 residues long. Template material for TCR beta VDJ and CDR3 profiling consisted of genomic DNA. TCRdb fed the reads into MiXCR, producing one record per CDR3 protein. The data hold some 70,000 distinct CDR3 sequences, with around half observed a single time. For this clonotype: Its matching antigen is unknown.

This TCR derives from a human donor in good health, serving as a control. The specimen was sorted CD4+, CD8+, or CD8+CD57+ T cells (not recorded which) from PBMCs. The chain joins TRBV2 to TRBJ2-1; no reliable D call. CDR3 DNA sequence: TGTGCCAGCAGCGCGAATCTCTACAATGAGCAGTTCTTC. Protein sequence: CASSANLYNEQFF.